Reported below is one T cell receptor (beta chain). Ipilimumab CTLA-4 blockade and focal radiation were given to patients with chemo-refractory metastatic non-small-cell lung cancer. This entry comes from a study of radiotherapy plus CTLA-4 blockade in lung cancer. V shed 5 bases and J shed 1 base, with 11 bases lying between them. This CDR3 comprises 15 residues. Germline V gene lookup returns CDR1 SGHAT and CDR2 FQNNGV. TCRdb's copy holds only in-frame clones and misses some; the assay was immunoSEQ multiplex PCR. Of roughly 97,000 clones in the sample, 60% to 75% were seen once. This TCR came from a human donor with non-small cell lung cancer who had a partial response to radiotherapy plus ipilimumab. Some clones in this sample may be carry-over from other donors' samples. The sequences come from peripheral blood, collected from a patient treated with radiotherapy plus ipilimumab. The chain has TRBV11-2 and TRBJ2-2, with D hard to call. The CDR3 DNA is TGTGCCAGCAGCCTGGTGCCGGGGAACACCGGGGAGCTGTTTTTT. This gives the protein CASSLVPGNTGELFF.